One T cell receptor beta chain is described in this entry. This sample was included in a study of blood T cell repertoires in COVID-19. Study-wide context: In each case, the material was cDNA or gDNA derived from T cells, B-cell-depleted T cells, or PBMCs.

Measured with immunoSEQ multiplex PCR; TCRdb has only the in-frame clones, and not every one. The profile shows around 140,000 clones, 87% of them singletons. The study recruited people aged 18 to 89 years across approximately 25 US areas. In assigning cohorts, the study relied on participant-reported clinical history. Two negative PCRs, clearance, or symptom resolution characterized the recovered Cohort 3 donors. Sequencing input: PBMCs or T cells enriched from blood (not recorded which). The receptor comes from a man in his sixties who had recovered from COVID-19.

This CDR3 is CASSVAWTGPTEAFF. In DNA form, the CDR3 reads TGTGCCAGCAGCGTAGCTTGGACAGGGCCCACTGAAGCTTTCTTT. The V call is TRBV9, the J call TRBJ1-1, with TRBD1 matching 8 bases. J lost 4 bases, V lost 0 bases, and 5 bases had no gene match. The CDR3 has 15 residues. Germline-derived CDR1 and CDR2 are SGDLS and YYNGEE. Together with reference TRBV9 and TRBJ1-1, the CDR3 gives the full variable domain: DSGVTQTPKHLITATGQRVTLRCSPRSGDLSVYWYQQSLDQGLQFLIQYYNGEERAKGNILERFSAQQFPDLHSELNLSSLELGDSALYFCASSVAWTGPTEAFFGQGTRLTVV.